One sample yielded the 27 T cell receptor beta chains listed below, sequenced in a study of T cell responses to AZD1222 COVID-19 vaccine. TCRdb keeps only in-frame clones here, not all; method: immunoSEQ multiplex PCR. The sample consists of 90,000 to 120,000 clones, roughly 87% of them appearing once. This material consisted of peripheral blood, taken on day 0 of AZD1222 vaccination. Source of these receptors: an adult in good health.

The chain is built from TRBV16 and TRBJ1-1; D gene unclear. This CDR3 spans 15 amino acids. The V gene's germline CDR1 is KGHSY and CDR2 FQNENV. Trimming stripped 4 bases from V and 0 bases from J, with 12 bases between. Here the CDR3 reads CASSLTDLMNTEAFF. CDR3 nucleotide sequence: TGTGCCAGCAGCCTTACGGACTTAATGAACACTGAAGCTTTCTTT.

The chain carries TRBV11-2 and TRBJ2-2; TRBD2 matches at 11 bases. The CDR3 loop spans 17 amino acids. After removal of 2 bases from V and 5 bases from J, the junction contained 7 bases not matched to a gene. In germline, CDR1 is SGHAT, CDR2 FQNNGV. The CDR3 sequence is CASSLFGLAGGTGELFF. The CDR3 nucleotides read TGTGCCAGCAGCTTATTCGGGCTAGCGGGAGGTACCGGGGAGCTGTTTTTT.

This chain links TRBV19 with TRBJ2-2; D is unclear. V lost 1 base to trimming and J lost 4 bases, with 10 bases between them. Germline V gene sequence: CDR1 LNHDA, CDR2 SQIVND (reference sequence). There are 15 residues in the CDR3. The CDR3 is CASSIVGFFTGELFF. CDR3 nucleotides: TGTGCCAGTAGTATAGTGGGGTTCTTCACCGGGGAGCTGTTTTTT.

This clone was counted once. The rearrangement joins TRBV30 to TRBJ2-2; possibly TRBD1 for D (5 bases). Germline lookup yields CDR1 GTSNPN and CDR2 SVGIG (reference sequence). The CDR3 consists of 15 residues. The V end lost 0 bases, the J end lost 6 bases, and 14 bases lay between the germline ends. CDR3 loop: CAWSVIKGRAGELFF. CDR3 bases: TGTGCCTGGAGTGTAATAAAGGGCAGGGCCGGGGAGCTGTTTTTT.

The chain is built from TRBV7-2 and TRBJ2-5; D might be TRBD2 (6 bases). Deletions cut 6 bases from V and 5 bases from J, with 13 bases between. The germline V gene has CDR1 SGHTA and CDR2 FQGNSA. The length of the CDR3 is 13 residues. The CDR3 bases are TGTGCCAGCAGTCTGGGCGGGGTTGAGACCCAGTACTTC. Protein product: CASSLGGVETQYF.

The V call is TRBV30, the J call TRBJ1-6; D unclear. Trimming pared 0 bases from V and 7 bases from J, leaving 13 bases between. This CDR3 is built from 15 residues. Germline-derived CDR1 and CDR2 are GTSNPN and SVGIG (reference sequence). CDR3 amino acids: CAWSVSRGGNSPLHF. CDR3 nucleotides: TGTGCCTGGAGTGTAAGTCGGGGAGGGAATTCACCCCTCCACTTT.

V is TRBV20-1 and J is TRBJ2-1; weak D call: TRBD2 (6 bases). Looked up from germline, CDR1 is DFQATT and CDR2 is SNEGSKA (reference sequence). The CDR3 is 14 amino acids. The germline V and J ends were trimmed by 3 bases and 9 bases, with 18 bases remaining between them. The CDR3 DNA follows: TGCAGTGCTAGTACCCTCGGCGGGGTAGGTGAGCAGTTCTTC. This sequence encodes CSASTLGGVGEQFF.

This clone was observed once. CDR3 sequence reads: CASSLGGTGYSGNTIYF. CDR3 nucleotide sequence: TGTGCCAGCAGCTTGGGGGGGACCGGCTACTCTGGAAACACCATATATTTT. This chain uses TRBV5-4 with TRBJ1-3, with D maybe TRBD1 (5 bases). V lost 0 bases to trimming and J lost 0 bases, with 13 bases between them. This CDR3 comprises 17 residues. Germline assignment: CDR1 SGHNT and CDR2 YYREEE (reference sequence).

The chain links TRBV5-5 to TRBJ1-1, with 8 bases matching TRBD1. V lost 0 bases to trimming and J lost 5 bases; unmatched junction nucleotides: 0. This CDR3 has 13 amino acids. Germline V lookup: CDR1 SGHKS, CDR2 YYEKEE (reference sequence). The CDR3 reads CASSLGDRTEAFF. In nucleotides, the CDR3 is TGTGCCAGCAGCTTGGGGGACAGGACTGAAGCTTTCTTT.

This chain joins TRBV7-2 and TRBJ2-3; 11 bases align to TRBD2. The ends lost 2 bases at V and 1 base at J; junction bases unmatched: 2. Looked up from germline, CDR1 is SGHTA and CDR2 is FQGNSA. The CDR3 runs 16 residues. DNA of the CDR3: TGTGCCAGCAGCTTAAATAGCGGGGGGGGCACAGATACGCAGTATTTT. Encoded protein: CASSLNSGGGTDTQYF.

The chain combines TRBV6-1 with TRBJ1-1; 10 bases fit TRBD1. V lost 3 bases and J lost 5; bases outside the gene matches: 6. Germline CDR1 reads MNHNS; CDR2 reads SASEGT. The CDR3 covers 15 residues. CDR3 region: CASSDRQGARTEAFF. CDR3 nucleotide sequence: TGTGCCAGCAGTGACCGACAGGGGGCGCGGACTGAAGCTTTCTTT.

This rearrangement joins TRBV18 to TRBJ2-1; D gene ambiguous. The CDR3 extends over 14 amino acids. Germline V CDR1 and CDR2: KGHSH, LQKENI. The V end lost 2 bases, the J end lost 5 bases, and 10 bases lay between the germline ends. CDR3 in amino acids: CASSPSLEHNEQFF. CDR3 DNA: TGTGCCAGCTCACCAAGTTTAGAACACAATGAGCAGTTCTTC.

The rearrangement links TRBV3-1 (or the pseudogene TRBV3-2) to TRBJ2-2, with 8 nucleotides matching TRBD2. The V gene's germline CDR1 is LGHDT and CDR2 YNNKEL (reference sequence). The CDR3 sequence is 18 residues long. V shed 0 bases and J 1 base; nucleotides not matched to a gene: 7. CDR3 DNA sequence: TGTGCCAGCAGCCAAGACTACGGGGGGGTTCTGAACACCGGGGAGCTGTTTTTT. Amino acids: CASSQDYGGVLNTGELFF.

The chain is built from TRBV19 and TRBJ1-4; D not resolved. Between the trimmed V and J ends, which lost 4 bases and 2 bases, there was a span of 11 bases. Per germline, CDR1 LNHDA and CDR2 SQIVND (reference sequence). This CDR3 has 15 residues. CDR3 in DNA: TGTGCCAGTAGTACCCGGACGGATACTAATGAAAAACTGTTTTTT. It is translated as CASSTRTDTNEKLFF.

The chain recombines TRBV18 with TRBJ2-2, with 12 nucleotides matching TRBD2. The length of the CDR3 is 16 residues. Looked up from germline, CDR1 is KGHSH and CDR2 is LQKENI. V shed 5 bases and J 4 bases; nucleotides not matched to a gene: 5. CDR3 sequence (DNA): TGTGCCAGCTCATATGGACTAGCGGGACCCACCGGGGAGCTGTTTTTT. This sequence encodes CASSYGLAGPTGELFF.

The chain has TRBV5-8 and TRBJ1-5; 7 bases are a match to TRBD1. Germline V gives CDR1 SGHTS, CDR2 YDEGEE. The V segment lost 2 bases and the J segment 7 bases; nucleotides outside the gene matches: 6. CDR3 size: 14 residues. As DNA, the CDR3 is TGTGCCAGCAGCTTTAATACAGGGGTGCAGCCCCAGCATTTT. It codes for CASSFNTGVQPQHF.

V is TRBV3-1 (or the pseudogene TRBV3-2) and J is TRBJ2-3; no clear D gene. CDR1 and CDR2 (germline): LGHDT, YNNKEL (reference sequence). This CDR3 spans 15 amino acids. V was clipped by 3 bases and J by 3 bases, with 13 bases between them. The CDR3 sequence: CASSQGSGETDTQYF. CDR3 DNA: TGTGCCAGCAGCCAGGGATCTGGCGAGACAGATACGCAGTATTTT.

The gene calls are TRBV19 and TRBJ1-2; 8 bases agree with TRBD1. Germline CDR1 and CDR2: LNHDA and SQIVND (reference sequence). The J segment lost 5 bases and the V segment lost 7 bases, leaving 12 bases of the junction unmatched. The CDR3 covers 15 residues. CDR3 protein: CASIPRTGLRYGYTF. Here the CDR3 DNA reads TGTGCCAGTATCCCACGGACAGGGCTTCGGTATGGCTACACCTTC. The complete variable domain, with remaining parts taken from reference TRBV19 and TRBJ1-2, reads DGGITQSPKYLFRKEGQNVTLSCEQNLNHDAMYWYRQDPGQGLRLIYYSQIVNDFQKGDIAEGYSVSREKKESFPLTVTSAQKNPTAFYLCASIPRTGLRYGYTFGSGTRLTVV.

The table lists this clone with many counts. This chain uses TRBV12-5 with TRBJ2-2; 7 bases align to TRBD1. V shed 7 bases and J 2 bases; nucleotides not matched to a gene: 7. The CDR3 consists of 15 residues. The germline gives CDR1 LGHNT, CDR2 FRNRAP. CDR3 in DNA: TGTGCTAGTGCCTGGGACAGAGCAAACACCGGGGAGCTGTTTTTT. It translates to CASAWDRANTGELFF.

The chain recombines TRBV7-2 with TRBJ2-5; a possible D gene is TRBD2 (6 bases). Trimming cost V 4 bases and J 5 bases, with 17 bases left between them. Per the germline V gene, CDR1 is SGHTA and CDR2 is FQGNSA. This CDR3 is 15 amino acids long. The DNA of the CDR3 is TGTGCCAGCAGCTCACGGAGGGCTCAGCAGGAGACCCAGTACTTC. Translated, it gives CASSSRRAQQETQYF. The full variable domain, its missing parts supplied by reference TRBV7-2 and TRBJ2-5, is GAGVSQSPSNKVTEKGKDVELRCDPISGHTALYWYRQSLGQGLEFLIYFQGNSAPDKSGLPSDRFSAERTGGSVSTLTIQRTQQEDSAVYLCASSSRRAQQETQYFGPGTRLLVL.

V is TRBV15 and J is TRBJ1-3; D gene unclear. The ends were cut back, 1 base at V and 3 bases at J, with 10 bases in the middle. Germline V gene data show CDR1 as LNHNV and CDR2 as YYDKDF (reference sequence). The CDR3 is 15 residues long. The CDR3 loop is CATSRGGVIGNTIYF. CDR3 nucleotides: TGTGCCACCAGCAGAGGTGGTGTGATTGGAAACACCATATATTTT.

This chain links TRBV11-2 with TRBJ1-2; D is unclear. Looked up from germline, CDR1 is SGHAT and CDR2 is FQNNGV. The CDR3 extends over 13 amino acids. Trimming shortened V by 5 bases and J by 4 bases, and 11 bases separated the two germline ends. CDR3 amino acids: CASSDLRAYGYTF. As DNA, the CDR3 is TGTGCCAGCAGCGACCTCCGGGCCTATGGCTACACCTTC.

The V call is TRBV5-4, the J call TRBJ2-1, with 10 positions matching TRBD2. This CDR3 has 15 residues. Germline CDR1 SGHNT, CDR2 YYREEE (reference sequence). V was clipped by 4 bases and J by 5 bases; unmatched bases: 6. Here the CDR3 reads CASSPGTSANNEQFF. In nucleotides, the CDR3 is TGTGCCAGCAGCCCCGGGACTAGCGCCAACAATGAGCAGTTCTTC. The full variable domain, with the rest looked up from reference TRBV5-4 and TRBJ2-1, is ETGVTQSPTHLIKTRGQQVTLRCSSQSGHNTVSWYQQALGQGPQFIFQYYREEENGRGNFPPRFSGLQFPNYSSELNVNALELDDSALYLCASSPGTSANNEQFFGPGTRLTVL.

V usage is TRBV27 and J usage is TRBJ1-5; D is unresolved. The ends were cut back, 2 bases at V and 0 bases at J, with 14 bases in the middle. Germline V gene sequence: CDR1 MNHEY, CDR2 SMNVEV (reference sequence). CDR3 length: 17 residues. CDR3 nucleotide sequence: TGTGCCAGCAGTTTACAGGTGCCCGGTTATAGCAATCAGCCCCAGCATTTT. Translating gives CASSLQVPGYSNQPQHF.

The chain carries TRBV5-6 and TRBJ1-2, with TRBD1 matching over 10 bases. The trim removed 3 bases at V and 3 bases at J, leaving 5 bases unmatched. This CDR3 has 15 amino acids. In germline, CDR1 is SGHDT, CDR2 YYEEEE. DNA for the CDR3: TGTGCCAGCAGCTCTCCCGGGACAGGGGACTATGGCTACACCTTC. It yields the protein CASSSPGTGDYGYTF.

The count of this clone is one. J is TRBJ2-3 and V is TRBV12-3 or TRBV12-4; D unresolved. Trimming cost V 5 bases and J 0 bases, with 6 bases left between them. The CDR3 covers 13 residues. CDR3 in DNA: TGTGCCAGCAGTCCGGACAGCACAGATACGCAGTATTTT. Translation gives CASSPDSTDTQYF.

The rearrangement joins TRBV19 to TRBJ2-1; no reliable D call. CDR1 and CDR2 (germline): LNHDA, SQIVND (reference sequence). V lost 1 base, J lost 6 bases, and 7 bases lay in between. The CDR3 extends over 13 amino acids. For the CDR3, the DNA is TGTGCCAGTAGTATAGGGTGGGGCAATGAGCAGTTCTTC. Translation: CASSIGWGNEQFF.